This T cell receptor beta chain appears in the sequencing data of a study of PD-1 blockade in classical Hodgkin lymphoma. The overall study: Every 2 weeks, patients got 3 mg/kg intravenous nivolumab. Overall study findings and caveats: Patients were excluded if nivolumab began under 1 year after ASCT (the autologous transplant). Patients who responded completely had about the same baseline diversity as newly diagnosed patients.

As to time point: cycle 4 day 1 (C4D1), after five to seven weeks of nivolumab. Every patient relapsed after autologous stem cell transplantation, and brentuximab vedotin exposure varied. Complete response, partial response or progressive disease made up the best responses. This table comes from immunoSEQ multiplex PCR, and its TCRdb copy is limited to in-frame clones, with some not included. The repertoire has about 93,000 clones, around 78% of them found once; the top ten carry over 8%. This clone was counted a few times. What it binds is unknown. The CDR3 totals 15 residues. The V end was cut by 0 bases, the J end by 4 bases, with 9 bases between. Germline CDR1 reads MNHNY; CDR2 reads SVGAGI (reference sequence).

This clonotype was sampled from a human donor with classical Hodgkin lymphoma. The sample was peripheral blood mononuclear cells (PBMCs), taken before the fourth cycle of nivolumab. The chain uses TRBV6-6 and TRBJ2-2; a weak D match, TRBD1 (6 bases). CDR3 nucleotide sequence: TGTGCCAGCAGTTACTCAGGGGGTGTCACCGGGGAGCTGTTTTTT. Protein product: CASSYSGGVTGELFF.